This is a list of T cell receptor beta chains from one sample in a study of cytomegalovirus exposure and HLA in healthy donors. Clones were sequenced by immunoSEQ multiplex PCR, and TCRdb holds only the in-frame ones, with some missing. Of roughly 180,000 clones listed, about four fifths are singletons. The sequencing input was PBMCs. The origin of the receptors is a male donor in good health and CMV-seronegative. Each CDR3 is given with its conserved first and last residue. The D gene is left open where the match is weak. Clone size is stated in some rows and not others, as once, few, many or a class when expanded.

d_gene	abundance	j_gene	v_gene	CDR3aa	CDR3nt
.	.	TRBJ2-1	TRBV20-1	CSAPRNEQFF	TGCAGTGCCCCCCGCAATGAGCAGTTCTTC
TRBD1	.	TRBJ2-7	TRBV12-5	CASGLTTGTGMREQYF	TGTGCTAGTGGTTTGACTACCGGGACAGGAATGAGGGAGCAGTACTTC
TRBD2	.	TRBJ2-5	TRBV4-3	CASSPGLAGEVRETQYF	TGCGCCAGCAGTCCCGGACTAGCGGGAGAAGTCAGAGAGACCCAGTACTTC
.	.	TRBJ2-7	TRBV27	CASSPRLHEQYF	TGTGCCAGCAGCCCAAGACTACACGAGCAGTACTTC
.	.	TRBJ2-3	TRBV2	CATNKGLRTDTQYF	TGTGCCACCAATAAGGGACTCCGCACAGATACGCAGTATTTT
TRBD2	.	TRBJ2-5	TRBV11-2	CASSPGSGGAQETQYF	TGTGCCAGCAGTCCTGGGTCCGGGGGGGCCCAAGAGACCCAGTACTTC
.	.	TRBJ2-3	TRBV14	CASSLRGPTDTQYF	TGTGCCAGCAGCCTCAGGGGCCCCACAGATACGCAGTATTTT
.	.	TRBJ1-3	TRBV30	CAWNPIQGGNTIYF	TGTGCCTGGAACCCCATACAGGGAGGAAACACCATATATTTT
.	.	TRBJ1-4	TRBV5-1	CASSLASQGTEKLFF	TGCGCCAGCAGCTTGGCCAGCCAGGGTACTGAAAAACTGTTTTTT
.	.	TRBJ2-6	TRBV9	CASSVGGRGANVLTF	TGTGCCAGCAGCGTAGGGGGGCGGGGGGCCAACGTCCTGACTTTC
TRBD1	few	TRBJ1-2	TRBV29-1	CSVPGQGDYGYTF	TGCAGCGTGCCGGGACAGGGGGACTATGGCTACACCTTC
TRBD2	.	TRBJ2-2	TRBV27	CASSPPRERGVGELFF	TGTGCCAGCAGTCCCCCCCGCGAGCGGGGGGTCGGGGAGCTGTTTTTT
.	.	TRBJ1-1	TRBV28	CASGEGRLNTEAFF	TGTGCCAGCGGGGAGGGTCGGCTGAACACTGAAGCTTTCTTT
.	once	TRBJ2-2	TRBV19	CASNGRSTGELFF	TGTGCCAGTAATGGCAGGTCTACCGGGGAGCTGTTTTTT
.	once	TRBJ2-7	TRBV7-3	CASSPTPGSYEQYF	TGTGCCAGCAGCCCAACCCCGGGCTCCTACGAGCAGTACTTC
TRBD1	.	TRBJ2-7	TRBV5-4	CASSKQTGGKYEQYF	TGTGCCAGCAGCAAACAGACAGGGGGCAAGTACGAGCAGTACTTC
TRBD2	.	TRBJ2-3	TRBV2	CASSEPNGGSTDTQYF	TGTGCCAGCAGTGAGCCGAACGGGGGGAGCACAGATACGCAGTATTTT
.	.	TRBJ2-7	TRBV27	CASSVPRGEQYF	TGTGCCAGCAGTGTCCCCCGGGGCGAGCAGTACTTC
.	.	TRBJ1-5	TRBV7-8	CASSLDWLRYSNQPQHF	TGTGCCAGCAGCTTAGATTGGCTCCGTTATAGCAATCAGCCCCAGCATTTT
.	few	TRBJ1-2	TRBV10-3	CAISEYTGDYGYTF	TGTGCCATCAGTGAGTACACAGGTGACTATGGCTACACCTTC
TRBD1	once	TRBJ1-5	TRBV10-3	CAISATGGGYSNQPQHF	TGTGCCATCAGTGCAACAGGGGGGGGATATAGCAATCAGCCCCAGCATTTT
TRBD1	.	TRBJ2-3	TRBV6-6	CATSRDRVSDTQYF	TGTGCCACCAGCCGGGACAGGGTTTCAGATACGCAGTATTTT
.	few	TRBJ2-3	TRBV4-2	CASSQRTSDTQYF	TGTGCCAGCAGCCAACGGACATCGGATACGCAGTATTTT
.	few	TRBJ2-3	TRBV4-2	CASSTPQADTQYF	TGTGCCAGCAGCACCCCTCAGGCAGATACGCAGTATTTT
.	.	TRBJ1-2	TRBV4-2	CASSQGQATPYGYTF	TGTGCCAGCAGCCAAGGGCAGGCCACCCCCTATGGCTACACCTTC
.	.	TRBJ2-6	TRBV5-1	CASSEITGVTGANVLTF	TGCGCCAGCAGCGAAATAACGGGAGTTACTGGGGCCAACGTCCTGACTTTC
TRBD1	.	TRBJ1-5	TRBV30	CAWSQGARGQPQHF	TGTGCCTGGAGTCAGGGGGCGCGGGGTCAGCCCCAGCATTTT